This is a list of T cell receptor beta chains from one sample in a study of cytomegalovirus exposure and HLA in healthy donors. Data came from immunoSEQ multiplex PCR; TCRdb stores just in-frame clones and leaves some out. The repertoire holds roughly 110,000 clones, with 79% as singletons. The sequencing sample was made of PBMCs. All receptors derive from a woman aged 18-29 years in good health and CMV-seropositive. Each CDR3 is given with its conserved first and last residue. A D gene is named only where the DNA matches it firmly.

>TRBV9|TRBJ2-7|-
CASSVTAGSYEQYF
>TRBV5-4|TRBJ2-3|-
CASSEGSDTQYF
>TRBV30|TRBJ2-2|TRBD1
CAQKNPGQGNTGELFF
>TRBV2|TRBJ2-3|-
CASSDWGATQYF
>TRBV11-1|TRBJ2-1|-
CASSPTGVREQFF
>TRBV19|TRBJ2-1|TRBD2
CDSSMVVAGGPYNEQFF
>TRBV4-1|TRBJ1-4|TRBD1
CASSRWGQLNEKLFF
>TRBV10-3|-|-
CAIRNQVYEQYF
>TRBV7-2|TRBJ1-5|-
CASSLAGEGPQHF
>TRBV9|TRBJ1-1|TRBD1
CASSVAGTGLNTEAFF
>TRBV9|TRBJ2-3|TRBD1
CASRAGGTTDTQYF
>TRBV10-1|TRBJ1-1|-
CASSEYRGGTEAFF
>TRBV7-3|TRBJ1-1|-
CASSKGWDTEAFF
>TRBV13|TRBJ2-1|TRBD2
CASSQTSGNEQFF
>TRBV6-5|TRBJ2-1|TRBD1
CAAKSGTGGPNEQFF
>TRBV29-1|TRBJ1-4|-
CSLEGGQSSEKLFF
>TRBV5-6|TRBJ2-1|-
CASSLVALYNEQFF
>TRBV9|TRBJ2-5|TRBD2
CASSVLAGDETQYF
>TRBV15|TRBJ1-5|-
CATSPGPVNQPQHF
>TRBV2|TRBJ2-5|-
CAIQPRSGGTQYF
>TRBV7-9|TRBJ1-1|-
CASSPDRGVNTEAFF
>TRBV1|TRBJ2-4|-
CTSSQDGTRAKNIQYF
>TRBV19|TRBJ2-5|TRBD1
CASSPGQAYQETQYF
>TRBV7-7|TRBJ2-1|-
CASSILTGKSSYNEQFF
>TRBV15|TRBJ1-4|TRBD1
CATSKGTGEKLFF
>TRBV7-9|TRBJ2-3|-
CASSPGVARNTDTQYF